This T cell receptor (beta chain) was identified during a study of metastatic and nonmetastatic thyroid tumors. Turning to the study itself: Across blood and tumor or nodule tissue, repertoires from malignant and benign thyroid patients were compared with one another.

Remarks on this clone: Its antigen remains unidentified.

Authors' analysis steps: It was from CDR3 differences across clinicopathological groups that a distant-metastasis classifier for papillary thyroid cancer was built. TCRdb recomputed clones from the PCR reads via MiXCR. The V and J calls come from TCRdb's annotation, not from the publication. The sample holds 15,000 to 20,000 clones; 33% are singletons and the top ten take more than 10%. Prior to thyroid surgery, none of the patients had received any treatment. Germline loops: CDR1 SGHRS, CDR2 YFSETQ. The CDR3 consists of 14 residues. Losses at the gene ends were 4 bases for V and 5 bases for J; bases not matched to a gene: 6. Study-level results: Malignant tumors reportedly showed significantly higher TCR beta diversity than benign nodules in both blood and tumor.

The receptor's source is a male donor with papillary thyroid cancer or a benign thyroid nodule (not recorded which). Some clones in this sample may be carry-over from other donors' samples. V and J are TRBV5-1 and TRBJ2-3; TRBD1 matches at 8 bases. Sequencing input: tumor tissue. The CDR3 spells CASSLGQVVDTQYF. In DNA, the CDR3 is TGCGCCAGCAGCCTGGGACAGGTGGTAGATACGCAGTATTTT.